This T cell receptor (beta chain) appears in the sequencing data of a study of T cells expressing NK-cell markers (TCRdb year 2020). A note on the overall study: In sorted CD3+CD56+NKG2C+, CD3+CD56+NKG2C- and CD3+CD56-NKG2C+ T-cell subsets from about eight donors, TCR beta-chain repertoires were profiled. Illumina HiSeq 2000/2500, MiSeq or NextSeq was used to sequence libraries as 2 x 150 bp reads. Randomly selected healthy volunteers, three men and five women, were used as the eight sequenced donors. Seven of the eight sequenced donors were HCMV-seropositive and one was HCMV-seronegative. Broad study findings and their caveats: Those dominant clonotypes were again the most abundant among CD3+CD56-NKG2C+ cells in several donors, at roughly 28.3-60.1%. In 5 to 7 donors, the dominant CD3+CD56+NKG2C+ clonotypes were found to rank among the top 10 CD8+ clonotypes and to make up roughly 1.0-7.0% of CD8+ T cells. Whether the expanded NKG2C-expressing T cell clones were specific for HCMV antigens remained unclear.

The germline V gene yields SGHDT for CDR1 and YYEEEE for CDR2. The CDR3, from cysteine to phenylalanine, totals 16 residues. The coding DNA is unavailable. TCRdb records Illumina HiSeq 2000 as the sequencer. TCR beta cDNA libraries were made by 5'RACE template switching that added a universal primer site and unique molecular identifiers. cDNA synthesis was primed from the TCR beta constant segment, followed by two successive PCR amplification steps. For the original study's pipeline: MIGEC was used to demultiplex reads and group reads by UMI, and MiTCR was used to assemble and quantify clonotypes. To exclude erroneous sequences, only TCR cDNA sequences supported by at least two reads were retained. The tcR package was used for downstream repertoire analysis, and clonotypes were matched across fractions by CDR3 nucleotide sequence plus V segment. VDJmatch was used to annotate antigen specificity against VDJdb, with one amino acid substitution in CDR3 allowed. One entry per CDR3 protein sequence results from the TCRdb reprocessing of the reads, with DNA left out. TCRdb's processing, not the authors' own work, is the source of the V and J calls. The sample table gives 440,000 or so distinct CDR3 sequences. 7.3% of the sample is held by the ten biggest clonotypes.

HCMV serostatus was determined by detecting HCMV-specific IgG in serum with a commercial ELISA kit. Peripheral blood mononuclear cells were isolated from blood by Ficoll density gradient centrifugation. Note on this clonotype: Its antigen remains undetermined.

This chain is built from TRBV5-6 and TRBJ2-7; TCRdb names TRBD1, which stays unverified in the absence of DNA. The sequenced material came from blood T cells: a sorted CD56 or NKG2C T cell subset, CD4+ or CD8+ T cells, or bulk PBMC T cells (not recorded which). This sequence originates from a woman between 18 and 69 years old in good health. The CDR3 protein: CASSLEPGDSSYEQYF.